The TCR beta chain under discussion was sequenced for a study of control samples from healthy donors and cancer patients. Only in-frame clones appear in the TCRdb table, and some are missing; sequencing was by immunoSEQ multiplex PCR. This table has roughly 130,000 clones, 75% to 95% appearing once. This CDR3 region has 15 residues. This sequence joins TRBV12-2 and TRBJ1-2; TRBD1 is the table's D call, not checked against the DNA. TRBV12-2 is listed as a pseudogene. The source of this sequence is a man aged 18 to 30 in good health. The specimen was blood. CDR3 sequence (DNA): TGTGCAAGTCGCTTAGCGGACAGGGGGGCAGGTGGCTACACCTTC. Protein product: CASRLADRGAGGYTF.